The TCR beta chain described here comes from a study of response to subunit inactivated influenza vaccine. General observations from the study: The authors suggested that every seasonal influenza vaccination recruits few new T cells.

In TCRdb, the RT-PCR reads were re-called with MiXCR into one record per CDR3 protein. The sample comprises 710,000 or so distinct CDR3 sequences, 15% to 18% of which are singletons, and approximately 10% rests with the top ten. In germline, CDR1 is SGHKS, CDR2 YYEKEE (reference sequence). The V gene end was trimmed by 3 bases and the J gene end by 0 bases; junction bases not matched to a gene: 2. The CDR3 totals 15 residues. This clonotype was counted between two and nine times. Its antigen is as yet unknown. The rearrangement joins TRBV5-5 to TRBJ2-2, with TRBD1 identical over 7 bases. The source material was PBMCs from blood, sampled 11 to 12 days after vaccination. The sequence came from a man in his forties or fifties who received an inactivated influenza vaccine. DNA for the CDR3: TGTGCCAGCAGCTGGGGGACAGCGAACACCGGGGAGCTGTTTTTT. This gives the protein CASSWGTANTGELFF.